This T cell receptor (beta chain) stems from a study of T cell repertoires in cytomegalovirus infection. Study results and caveats: CMV-specific TCR beta clonotypes restricted by HLA-C were the ones dominating the ex vivo response.

Each CDR3 protein gets one entry after TCRdb re-called the reads with MiXCR. Of 44,000 or so distinct CDR3 sequences listed, about 20% are singletons. This CDR3 region has 15 residues. After removal of 1 base from V and 2 bases from J, the junction contained 2 bases not matched to a gene. Per the germline V gene, CDR1 is SGHVS and CDR2 is FQNEAQ. Only a few counts were recorded for this clonotype. Its cognate antigen is unknown. The sequence came from a human donor in good health (CMV status not recorded). Some clones in this sample may be carry-over from other donors' samples. This chain uses TRBV7-8 with TRBJ1-5; TRBD1 matches 7 bases. The starting material was CD8+ T cells from cultured PBMCs, obtained from culture after CMV antigen stimulation. CDR3 sequence: CASSLDRGRNQPQHF. CDR3 DNA: TGTGCCAGCAGCTTAGACAGGGGACGCAATCAGCCCCAGCATTTT. The variable domain in full, with the rest retrieved from reference TRBV7-8 and TRBJ1-5, is GAGVSQSPRYKVAKRGQDVALRCDPISGHVSLFWYQQALGQGPEFLTYFQNEAQLDKSGLPSDRFFAERPEGSVSTLKIQRTQQEDSAVYLCASSLDRGRNQPQHFGDGTRLSIL.